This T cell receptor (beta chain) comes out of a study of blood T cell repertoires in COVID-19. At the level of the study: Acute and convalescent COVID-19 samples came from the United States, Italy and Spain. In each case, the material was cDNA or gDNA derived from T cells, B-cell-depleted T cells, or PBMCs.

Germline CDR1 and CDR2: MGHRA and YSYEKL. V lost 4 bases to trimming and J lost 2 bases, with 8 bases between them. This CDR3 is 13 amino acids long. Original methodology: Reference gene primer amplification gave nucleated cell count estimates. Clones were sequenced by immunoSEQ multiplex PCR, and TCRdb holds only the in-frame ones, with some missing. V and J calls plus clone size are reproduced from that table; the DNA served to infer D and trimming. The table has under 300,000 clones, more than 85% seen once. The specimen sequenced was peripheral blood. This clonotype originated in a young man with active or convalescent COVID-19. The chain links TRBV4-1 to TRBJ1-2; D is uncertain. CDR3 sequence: CASSLNQNYGYTF. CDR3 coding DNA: TGCGCCAGCAGCCTGAACCAGAACTATGGCTACACCTTC.